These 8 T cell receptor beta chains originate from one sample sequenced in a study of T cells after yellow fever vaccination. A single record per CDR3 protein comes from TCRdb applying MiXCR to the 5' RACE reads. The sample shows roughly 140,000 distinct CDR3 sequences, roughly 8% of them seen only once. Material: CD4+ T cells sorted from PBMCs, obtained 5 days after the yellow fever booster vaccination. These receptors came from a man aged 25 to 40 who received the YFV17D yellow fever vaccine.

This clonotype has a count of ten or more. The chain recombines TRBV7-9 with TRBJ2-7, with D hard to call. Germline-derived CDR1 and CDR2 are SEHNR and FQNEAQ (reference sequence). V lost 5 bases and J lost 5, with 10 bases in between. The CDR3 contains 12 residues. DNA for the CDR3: TGTGCCAGCAGCCCCGGGCAGCACGAGCAGTACTTC. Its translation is CASSPGQHEQYF. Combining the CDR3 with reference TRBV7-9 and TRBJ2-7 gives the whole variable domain DTGVSQNPRHKITKRGQNVTFRCDPISEHNRLYWYRQTLGQGPEFLTYFQNEAQLEKSRLLSDRFSAERPKGSFSTLEIQRTEQGDSAMYLCASSPGQHEQYFGPGTRLTVT.

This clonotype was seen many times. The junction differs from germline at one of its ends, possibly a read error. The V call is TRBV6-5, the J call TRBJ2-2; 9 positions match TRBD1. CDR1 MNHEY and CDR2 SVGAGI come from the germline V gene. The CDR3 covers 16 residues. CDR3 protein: CASSYPGTGNIGELFF. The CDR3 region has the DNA TGTGCCAGCAGTTACCCCGGGACAGGGAACATCGGGGAGCTGTTTTTT.

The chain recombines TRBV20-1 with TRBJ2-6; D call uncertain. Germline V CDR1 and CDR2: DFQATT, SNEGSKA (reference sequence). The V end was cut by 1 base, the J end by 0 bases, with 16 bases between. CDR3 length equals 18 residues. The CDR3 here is CSARVSHSVSSGANVLTF. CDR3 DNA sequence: TGCAGTGCTAGAGTCTCCCACTCCGTGAGCTCTGGGGCCAACGTCCTGACTTTC.

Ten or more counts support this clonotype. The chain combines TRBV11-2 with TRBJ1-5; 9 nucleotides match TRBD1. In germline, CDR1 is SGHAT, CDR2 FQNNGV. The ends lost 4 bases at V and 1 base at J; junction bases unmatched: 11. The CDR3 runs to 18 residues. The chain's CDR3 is CASSSFTGGVWSNQPQHF. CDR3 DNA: TGTGCCAGCAGCTCATTCACAGGGGGCGTGTGGAGCAATCAGCCCCAGCATTTT.

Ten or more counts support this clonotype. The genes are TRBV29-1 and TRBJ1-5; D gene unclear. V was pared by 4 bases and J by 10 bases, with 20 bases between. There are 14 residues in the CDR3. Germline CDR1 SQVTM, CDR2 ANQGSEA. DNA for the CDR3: TGCAGCGTTGGGGGTGAGGCCAGTAACAGTCCCCAGCATTTT. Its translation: CSVGGEASNSPQHF.

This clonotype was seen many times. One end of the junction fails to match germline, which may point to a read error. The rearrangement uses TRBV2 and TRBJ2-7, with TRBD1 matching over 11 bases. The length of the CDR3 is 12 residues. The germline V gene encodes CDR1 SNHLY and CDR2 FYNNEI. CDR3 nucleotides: TGTGCCAGCAGGGGAGGACAGGGGGCTCCCCTTTTC. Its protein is CASRGGQGAPLF. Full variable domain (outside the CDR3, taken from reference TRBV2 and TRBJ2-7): EPEVTQTPSHQVTQMGQEVILRCVPISNHLYFYWYRQILGQKVEFLVSFYNNEISEKSEIFDDQFSVERPDGSNFTLKIRSTKLEDSAMYFCASRGGQGAPLFGPGTRLTVT.

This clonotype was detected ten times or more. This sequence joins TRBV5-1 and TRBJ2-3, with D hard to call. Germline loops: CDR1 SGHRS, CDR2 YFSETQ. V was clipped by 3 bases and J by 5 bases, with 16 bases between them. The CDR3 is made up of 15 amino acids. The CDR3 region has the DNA TGCGCCAGCAGCTGGGCCACAACATTGGTAGATACGCAGTATTTT. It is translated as CASSWATTLVDTQYF.

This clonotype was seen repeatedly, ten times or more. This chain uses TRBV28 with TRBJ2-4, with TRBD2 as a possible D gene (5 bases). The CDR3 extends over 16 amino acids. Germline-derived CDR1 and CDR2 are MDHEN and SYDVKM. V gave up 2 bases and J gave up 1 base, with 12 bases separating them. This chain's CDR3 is CASSLVGRGAKNIQYF. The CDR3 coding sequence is TGTGCCAGCAGTTTAGTGGGCCGAGGGGCCAAAAACATTCAGTACTTC.